In this sample, the clone carrying this T cell receptor (beta chain) turned up a few times. Each 20-30 mg portion of unsorted bulk tissue served as the source for co-extraction of RNA and DNA. Using a constant-region primer together with ProtoScript II reverse transcriptase, TCR beta cDNA was made from roughly 520 ng of total RNA. Construction of TCR beta libraries relied on three successive nested multiplex PCR rounds employing slightly modified ARM-PCR. The study ran its first two PCR rounds for approximately 10 cycles each, using TRBV1-TRBV30 forward primers and a C-beta reverse primer. From the multiplex PCR reads, TCRdb called clonotypes with MiXCR, one entry per CDR3 protein. The sample lists over 40,000 distinct CDR3 sequences, over 65% occurring once. The sample originates from a study of tumor-infiltrating lymphocytes in primary liver carcinoma. J gave up 3 bases and V 6 bases, and 7 bases lay outside the gene matches. This CDR3 has 15 residues. Looked up from germline, CDR1 is LGHNA and CDR2 is YSLEER.

This TCR derives from a man aged 35-49 years with primary liver carcinoma and hepatitis B virus infection. Sample: liver tumor tissue from sampling region 5. Subset described: tumor region T5, tumor centre. This chain links TRBV4-3 with TRBJ2-3; 9 positions agree with TRBD1. The CDR3 DNA reads TGCGCCAGCAGTTGCCGACAGGGGGGGACAGATACGCAGTATTTT. Protein: CASSCRQGGTDTQYF.